The 11 T cell receptor beta chains listed next were all sequenced from one sample in a study of OX40 agonist ivuxolimab in advanced cancers. Generated by immunoSEQ multiplex PCR, the TCRdb table keeps only in-frame clones and is missing some. The data show about 64,000 clones, roughly 85% seen once. Sequencing was performed on CD4+ or CD8+ T cells sorted from blood, taken in a trial of the OX40 agonist ivuxolimab. The receptors were gathered from an adult with an advanced solid tumor such as melanoma, head and neck, liver or kidney cancer.

The chain is built from TRBV7-2 and TRBJ2-2; the match to TRBD1 covers 7 bases. Per the germline V gene, CDR1 is SGHTA and CDR2 is FQGNSA. The J segment lost 5 bases and the V segment lost 1 base, leaving 10 bases of the junction unmatched. The CDR3 runs 17 residues. The CDR3 DNA is TGTGCCAGCAGCTTAGTAGGGGGCTTATATGGGACCGGGGAGCTGTTTTTT. Its translation: CASSLVGGLYGTGELFF.

The chain employs TRBV7-9 and TRBJ1-5; possibly TRBD1 for D (6 bases). The CDR3 loop spans 14 amino acids. Between the trimmed V and J ends, which lost 3 bases and 4 bases, there was a span of 10 bases. Germline V gives CDR1 SEHNR, CDR2 FQNEAQ (reference sequence). CDR3 residues: CASSFVGANQPQHF. CDR3 sequence (DNA): TGTGCCAGCAGCTTTGTGGGGGCGAATCAGCCCCAGCATTTT.

This clone was counted between two and nine times. V is TRBV10-3 and J is TRBJ2-7; D is undetermined. Trimming shortened V by 7 bases and J by 9 bases, and 13 bases separated the two germline ends. The CDR3 is 11 residues long. The germline gives CDR1 ENHRY, CDR2 SYGVKD. CDR3 loop: CAIINFQGQYF. As DNA, the CDR3 is TGTGCCATCATCAACTTCCAAGGGCAGTACTTC.

The rearrangement uses TRBV28 and TRBJ2-1; D possibly uses TRBD1 or TRBD2 (5 bases each). CDR3 size: 14 residues. Germline loops: CDR1 MDHEN, CDR2 SYDVKM. V was pared by 9 bases and J by 0 bases, with 12 bases between. The CDR3 loop reads CASFGADSYNEQFF. The CDR3 DNA sequence: TGTGCCAGTTTCGGGGCCGACTCCTACAATGAGCAGTTCTTC.

The J gene is TRBJ2-5, the V gene TRBV13; 14 bases map to TRBD2. CDR3 size: 16 residues. Losses at the gene ends were 3 bases for V and 4 bases for J; bases not matched to a gene: 4. Per germline, CDR1 PRHDT and CDR2 FYEKMQ (reference sequence). Here the CDR3 reads CASSFRLAGGPETQYF. Here the CDR3 DNA reads TGTGCCAGCAGCTTCCGACTAGCGGGAGGGCCAGAGACCCAGTACTTC.

The chain uses TRBV18 and TRBJ2-5, with 9 nucleotides matching TRBD2. This CDR3 comprises 15 residues. The junction had 5 bases not matched to a gene; V was cut back by 1 base and J by 5 bases. Germline V gives CDR1 KGHSH, CDR2 LQKENI. Here the CDR3 DNA reads TGTGCCAGCTCACCACGCGGGAGGGTGCGGGAGACCCAGTACTTC. This gives the protein CASSPRGRVRETQYF.

V and J are TRBV29-1 and TRBJ2-1; 7 bases match TRBD2. The ends lost 2 bases at V and 6 bases at J; junction bases unmatched: 1. The CDR3 extends over 12 amino acids. Germline V gives CDR1 SQVTM, CDR2 ANQGSEA. The CDR3, as DNA: TGCAGCGTTGAATCTAGCGGCAATGAGCAGTTCTTC. Protein sequence: CSVESSGNEQFF.

V gene TRBV4-1 combines with J gene TRBJ2-5; the D is unclear. The CDR3 covers 12 residues. CDR1 is MGHRA, CDR2 YSYEKL, per germline. Trimming took 10 bases from V and 2 from J, leaving 11 bases between them. The CDR3 spells CATGTFQETQYF. The CDR3, as DNA: TGCGCCACCGGCACATTTCAAGAGACCCAGTACTTC.

This clone came up once. The gene calls are TRBV7-9 and TRBJ1-4; D is unresolved. CDR1 and CDR2 from the germline V gene are SEHNR and FQNEAQ (reference sequence). The CDR3 has 14 residues. Trimming removed 3 bases from V and 7 bases from J, with 12 bases in between. The CDR3 is CASSLTGLGEKLFF. The CDR3 coding sequence is TGTGCCAGCAGCTTGACCGGGCTAGGTGAAAAACTGTTTTTT.

The CDR3, as DNA: TGTGCCAGTAGTCCCCGAGAGCAGGGGGAGACCCAGTACTTC. It yields the protein CASSPREQGETQYF. The rearrangement links TRBV19 to TRBJ2-5, with D perhaps matching TRBD1 (6 bases). The length of the CDR3 is 14 residues. Trimming stripped 5 bases from V and 5 bases from J, with 15 bases between. Germline-derived CDR1 and CDR2 are LNHDA and SQIVND (reference sequence).

This chain connects TRBV18 to TRBJ2-2; D is unresolved. V was cut by 4 bases and J by 6 bases, with 12 bases left in between. Germline V gene sequence: CDR1 KGHSH, CDR2 LQKENI. This CDR3 region has 14 residues. This CDR3 reads CASSLSMLAGELFF. The DNA of the CDR3 is TGTGCCAGCTCACTATCGATGCTCGCCGGGGAGCTGTTTTTT.